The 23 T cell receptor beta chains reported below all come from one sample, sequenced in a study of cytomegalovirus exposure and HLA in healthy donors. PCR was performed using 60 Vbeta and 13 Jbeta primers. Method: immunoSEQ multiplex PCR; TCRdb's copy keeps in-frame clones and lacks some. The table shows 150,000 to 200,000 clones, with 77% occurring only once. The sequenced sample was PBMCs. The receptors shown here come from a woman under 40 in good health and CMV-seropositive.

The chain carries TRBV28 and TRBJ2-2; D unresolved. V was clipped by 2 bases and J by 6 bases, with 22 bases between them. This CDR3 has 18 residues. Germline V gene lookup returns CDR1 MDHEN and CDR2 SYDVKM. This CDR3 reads CASSLLPNEYSGPGELFF. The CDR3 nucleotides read TGTGCCAGCAGTTTACTCCCCAACGAGTATTCAGGTCCCGGGGAGCTGTTTTTT.

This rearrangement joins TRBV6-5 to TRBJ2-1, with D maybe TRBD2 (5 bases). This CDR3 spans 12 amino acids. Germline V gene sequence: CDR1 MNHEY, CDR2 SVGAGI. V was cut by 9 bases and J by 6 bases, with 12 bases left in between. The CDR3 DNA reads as TGTGCCAGTATTAGCGAGGCCAATGAGCAGTTCTTC. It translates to CASISEANEQFF.

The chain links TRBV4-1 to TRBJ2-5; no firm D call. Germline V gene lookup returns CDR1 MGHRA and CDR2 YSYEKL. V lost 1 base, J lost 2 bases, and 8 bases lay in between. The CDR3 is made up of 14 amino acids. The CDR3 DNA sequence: TGCGCCAGCAGCCAAGTTCTTGTGCAAGAGACCCAGTACTTC. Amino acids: CASSQVLVQETQYF.

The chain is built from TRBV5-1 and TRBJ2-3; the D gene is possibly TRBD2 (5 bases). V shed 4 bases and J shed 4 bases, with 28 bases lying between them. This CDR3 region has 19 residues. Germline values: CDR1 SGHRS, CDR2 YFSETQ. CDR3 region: CASSPLKPLGETLADTQYF. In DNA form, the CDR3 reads TGCGCCAGCAGCCCGCTTAAACCCTTGGGAGAGACACTGGCAGATACGCAGTATTTT.

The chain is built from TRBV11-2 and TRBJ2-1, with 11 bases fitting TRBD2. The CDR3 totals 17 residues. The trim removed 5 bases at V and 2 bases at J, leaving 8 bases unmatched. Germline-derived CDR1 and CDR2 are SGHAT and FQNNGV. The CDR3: CASSPRGGLAAYNEQFF. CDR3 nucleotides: TGTGCCAGCAGCCCTCGGGGGGGACTAGCGGCCTACAATGAGCAGTTCTTC.

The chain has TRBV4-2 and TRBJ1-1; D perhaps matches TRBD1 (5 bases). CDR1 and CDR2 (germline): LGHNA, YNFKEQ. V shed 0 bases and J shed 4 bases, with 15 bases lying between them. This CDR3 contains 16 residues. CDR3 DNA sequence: TGTGCCAGCAGCCAAGAAGTCTTCCAGGGTGGCACTGAAGCTTTCTTT. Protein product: CASSQEVFQGGTEAFF.

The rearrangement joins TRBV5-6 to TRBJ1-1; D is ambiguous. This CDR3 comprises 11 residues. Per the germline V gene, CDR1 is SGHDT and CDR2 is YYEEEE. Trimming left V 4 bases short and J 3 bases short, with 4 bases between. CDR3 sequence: CASSQDTEAFF. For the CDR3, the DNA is TGTGCCAGCAGCCAGGACACTGAAGCTTTCTTT.

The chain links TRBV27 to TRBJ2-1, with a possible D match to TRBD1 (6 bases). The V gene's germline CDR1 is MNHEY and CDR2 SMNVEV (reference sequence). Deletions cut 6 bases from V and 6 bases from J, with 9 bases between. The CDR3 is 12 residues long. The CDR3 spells CASSTGSNEQFF. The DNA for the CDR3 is TGTGCCAGCAGCACAGGGTCCAATGAGCAGTTCTTC.

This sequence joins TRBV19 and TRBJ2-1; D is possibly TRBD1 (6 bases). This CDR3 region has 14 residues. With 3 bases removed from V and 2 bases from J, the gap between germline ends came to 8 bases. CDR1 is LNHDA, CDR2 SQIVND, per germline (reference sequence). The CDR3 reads CASSIRDTYNEQFF. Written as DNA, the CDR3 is TGTGCCAGTAGTATCAGGGACACCTACAATGAGCAGTTCTTC.

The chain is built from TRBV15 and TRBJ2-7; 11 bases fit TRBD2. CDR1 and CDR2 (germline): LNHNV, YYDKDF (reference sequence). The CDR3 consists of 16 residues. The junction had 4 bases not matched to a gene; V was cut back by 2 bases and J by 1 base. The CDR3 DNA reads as TGTGCCACCAGCAGACCTTCTAGCGGGAGGTCCTACGAGCAGTACTTC. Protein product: CATSRPSSGRSYEQYF.

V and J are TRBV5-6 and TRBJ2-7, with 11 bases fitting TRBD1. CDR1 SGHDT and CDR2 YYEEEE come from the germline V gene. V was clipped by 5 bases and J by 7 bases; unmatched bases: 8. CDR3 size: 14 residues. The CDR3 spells CASSRDRGTQEQYF. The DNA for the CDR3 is TGTGCCAGCAGTCGGGACAGGGGGACCCAAGAGCAGTACTTC.

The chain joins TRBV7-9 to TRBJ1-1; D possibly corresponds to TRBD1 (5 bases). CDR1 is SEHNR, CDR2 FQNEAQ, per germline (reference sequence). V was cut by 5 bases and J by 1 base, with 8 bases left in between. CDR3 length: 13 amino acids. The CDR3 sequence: CASSTDRNTEAFF. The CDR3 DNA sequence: TGTGCCAGCAGCACCGACAGGAACACTGAAGCTTTCTTT.

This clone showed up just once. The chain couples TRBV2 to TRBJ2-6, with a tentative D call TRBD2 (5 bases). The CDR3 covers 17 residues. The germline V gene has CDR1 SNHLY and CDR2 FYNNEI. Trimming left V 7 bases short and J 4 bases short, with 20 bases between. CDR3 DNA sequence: TGTGCCAGCATGCTCGAATCCGGGGTTATCGGGGCCAACGTCCTGACTTTC. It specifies CASMLESGVIGANVLTF.

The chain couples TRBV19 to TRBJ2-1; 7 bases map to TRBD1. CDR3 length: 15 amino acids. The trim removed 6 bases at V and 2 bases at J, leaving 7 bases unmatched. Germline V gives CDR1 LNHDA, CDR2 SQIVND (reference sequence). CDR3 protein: CASRIDRVAYNEQFF. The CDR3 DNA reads TGTGCCAGTAGGATCGACAGGGTGGCCTACAATGAGCAGTTCTTC.

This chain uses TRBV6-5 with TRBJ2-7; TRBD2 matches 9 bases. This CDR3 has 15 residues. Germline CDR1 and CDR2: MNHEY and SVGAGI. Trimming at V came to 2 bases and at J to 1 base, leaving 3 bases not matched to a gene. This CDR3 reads CASSYGLANSYEQYF. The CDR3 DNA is TGTGCCAGCAGTTACGGACTAGCGAATTCCTACGAGCAGTACTTC.

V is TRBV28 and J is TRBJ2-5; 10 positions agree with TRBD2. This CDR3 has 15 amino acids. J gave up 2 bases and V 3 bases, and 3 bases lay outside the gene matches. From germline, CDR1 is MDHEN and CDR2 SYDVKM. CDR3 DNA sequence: TGTGCCAGCAGTTTTTTACTAGCGGGGCAAGAGACCCAGTACTTC. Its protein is CASSFLLAGQETQYF.

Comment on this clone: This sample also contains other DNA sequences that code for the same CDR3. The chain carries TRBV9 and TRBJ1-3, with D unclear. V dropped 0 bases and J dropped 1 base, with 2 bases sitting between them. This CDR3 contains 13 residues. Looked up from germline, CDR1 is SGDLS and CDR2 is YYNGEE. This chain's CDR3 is CASSVASGNTIYF. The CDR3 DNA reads TGTGCCAGCAGCGTAGCGTCTGGAAACACCATATATTTT.

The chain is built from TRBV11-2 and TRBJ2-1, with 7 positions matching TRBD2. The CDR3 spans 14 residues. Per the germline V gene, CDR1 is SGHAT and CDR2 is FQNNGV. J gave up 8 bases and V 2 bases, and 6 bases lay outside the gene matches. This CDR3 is CASSLSGGSDEQFF. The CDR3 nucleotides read TGTGCCAGCAGCTTATCGGGGGGATCGGATGAGCAGTTCTTC.

CDR3 DNA sequence: TGCGCCAGCAGCTTGGCCTCGGGGGGGAAGGCGGAAAAACTGTTTTTT. Amino acid sequence: CASSLASGGKAEKLFF. The chain carries TRBV5-1 and TRBJ1-4, with D possibly TRBD1 on 5 matching bases. Germline V lookup: CDR1 SGHRS, CDR2 YFSETQ. The CDR3 totals 16 residues. V gave up 0 bases and J gave up 8 bases, with 17 bases separating them.

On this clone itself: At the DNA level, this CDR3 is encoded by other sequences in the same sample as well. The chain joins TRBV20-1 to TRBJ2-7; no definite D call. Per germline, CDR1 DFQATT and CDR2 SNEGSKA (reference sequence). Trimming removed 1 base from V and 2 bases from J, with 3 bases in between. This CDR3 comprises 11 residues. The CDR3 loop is CSARGAYEQYF. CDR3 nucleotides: TGCAGTGCTAGAGGCGCCTACGAGCAGTACTTC.

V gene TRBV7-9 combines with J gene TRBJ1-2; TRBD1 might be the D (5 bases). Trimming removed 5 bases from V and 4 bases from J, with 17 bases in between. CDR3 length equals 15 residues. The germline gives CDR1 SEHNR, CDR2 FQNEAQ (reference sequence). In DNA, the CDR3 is TGTGCCAGCAGCCAGGGTTTTACGGATAGCTATGGCTACACCTTC. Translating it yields CASSQGFTDSYGYTF. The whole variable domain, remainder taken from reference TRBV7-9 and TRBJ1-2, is DTGVSQNPRHKITKRGQNVTFRCDPISEHNRLYWYRQTLGQGPEFLTYFQNEAQLEKSRLLSDRFSAERPKGSFSTLEIQRTEQGDSAMYLCASSQGFTDSYGYTFGSGTRLTVV.

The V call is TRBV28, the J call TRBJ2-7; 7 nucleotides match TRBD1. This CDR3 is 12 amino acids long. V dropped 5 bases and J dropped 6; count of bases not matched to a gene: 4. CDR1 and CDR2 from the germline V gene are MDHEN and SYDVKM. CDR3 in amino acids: CASSPQGVEQYF. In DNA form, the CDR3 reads TGTGCCAGCAGTCCTCAGGGGGTCGAGCAGTACTTC.

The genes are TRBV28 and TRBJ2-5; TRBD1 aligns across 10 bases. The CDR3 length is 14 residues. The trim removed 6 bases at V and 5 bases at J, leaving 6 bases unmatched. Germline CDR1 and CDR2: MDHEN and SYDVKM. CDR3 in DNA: TGTGCCAGCAGCCTGACAGGGGGCAGCGAGACCCAGTACTTC. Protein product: CASSLTGGSETQYF.